A single sample is the source of the 3 T cell receptor beta chains below, sequenced in a study of control samples from healthy donors and cancer patients. Sequenced by immunoSEQ multiplex PCR; TCRdb stores in-frame clones only, minus some. The sample has about 140,000 clones, 94% seen once; the top ten hold 10% to 15%. Sequencing was carried out using blood. These receptors were collected from a man between 40 and 49 years old in good health.

The chain combines TRBV5-6 with TRBJ1-2; 7 positions agree with TRBD1. V shed 3 bases and J 6 bases; nucleotides not matched to a gene: 17. Germline V lookup: CDR1 SGHDT, CDR2 YYEEEE. The CDR3 has 17 residues. The CDR3 DNA reads as TGTGCCAGCAGCTCACGCGGGACAGAGAGGGGAGAGGATGGCTACACCTTC. Protein sequence: CASSSRGTERGEDGYTF.

This clone was seen once. This chain links TRBV6-2 or TRBV6-3 with TRBJ1-2, with a possible D match to TRBD1 (5 bases). This CDR3 contains 14 residues. Germline values: CDR1 MNHEY, CDR2 SVGEGT. V was pared by 4 bases and J by 4 bases, with 13 bases between. This chain's CDR3 is CASSFPDIGYGYTF. The CDR3 DNA reads TGTGCCAGCAGTTTCCCGGACATTGGCTATGGCTACACCTTC.

The V call is TRBV27, the J call TRBJ2-1; 7 bases are shared with TRBD2. J gave up 4 bases and V 2 bases, and 5 bases lay outside the gene matches. From germline, CDR1 is MNHEY and CDR2 SMNVEV (reference sequence). The CDR3 runs to 15 residues. The CDR3: CASSLSRGGYNEQFF. The CDR3 region has the DNA TGTGCCAGCAGTTTAAGTAGGGGAGGGTACAATGAGCAGTTCTTC.